The 30 T cell receptor beta chains below all came from one sample that was sequenced in a study of T cells in localized non-small cell lung cancer. Profiling relied on immunoSEQ multiplex PCR, and the TCRdb table lists in-frame clones only, not all of them. Of about 24,000 clones detected, 80% to 85% appear once; the ten largest clones hold approximately 4.4%. The material sequenced was PBMCs, taken before any cancer treatment. Every receptor here comes from a man aged 35 to 69 with stage II lung adenocarcinoma.

The V gene is TRBV2, the J gene TRBJ1-6, with D possibly TRBD1 on 5 matching bases. This CDR3 is built from 13 residues. V was cut by 8 bases and J by 7 bases, with 12 bases left in between. Germline V CDR1 and CDR2: SNHLY, FYNNEI. In nucleotides, the CDR3 is TGTGCCAGCTCTGACAGTGGAAATTCACCCCTCCACTTT. This translates into CASSDSGNSPLHF.

This clone was detected only once. The chain couples TRBV14 to TRBJ2-3; TRBD2 aligns across 10 bases. The CDR3 consists of 16 residues. Trimming at V came to 4 bases and at J to 0 bases, leaving 4 bases not matched to a gene. CDR1 is SGHDN, CDR2 FVKESK, per germline. CDR3 protein: CASSPTGLASTDTQYF. CDR3 DNA sequence: TGTGCCAGCAGCCCCACGGGACTAGCGAGCACAGATACGCAGTATTTT.

V is TRBV19 and J is TRBJ1-2; unclear D gene. There are 16 residues in the CDR3. V was pared by 3 bases and J by 0 bases, with 14 bases between. Germline assignment: CDR1 LNHDA and CDR2 SQIVND (reference sequence). CDR3 loop: CASSMVEDGPNYGYTF. The DNA for the CDR3 is TGTGCCAGTAGTATGGTAGAGGATGGACCTAACTATGGCTACACCTTC.

The J gene is TRBJ2-1, the V gene TRBV5-1; D uncertain. V lost 0 bases to trimming and J lost 9 bases, with 4 bases between them. There are 11 residues in the CDR3. Germline CDR1 reads SGHRS; CDR2 reads YFSETQ. The CDR3 sequence is CASSLAAEQFF. DNA of the CDR3: TGCGCCAGCAGCTTGGCCGCTGAGCAGTTCTTC.

The chain uses TRBV9 and TRBJ1-4; D is unresolved. CDR3 length: 14 residues. Germline CDR1 reads SGDLS; CDR2 reads YYNGEE. The ends were cut back, 3 bases at V and 7 bases at J, with 13 bases in the middle. In DNA, the CDR3 is TGTGCCAGCAGCGGAGGGCACTCGGGTGAAAAACTGTTTTTT. Encoded protein: CASSGGHSGEKLFF.

This chain connects TRBV21-1 to TRBJ2-3; the DNA was not used to check the table's D call, TRBD2. TRBV21-1 is marked as a pseudogene. The CDR3 has 17 residues. The CDR3 region has the DNA TGTGCCAGCATTTTAGCAGGGGATAGCGGGATAGTAGATACGCAGTATTTT. It yields the protein CASILAGDSGIVDTQYF.

The rearrangement uses TRBV20-1 and TRBJ2-1, with D perhaps TRBD1 or TRBD2 (5 bases each). The CDR3 consists of 11 residues. Trimming stripped 5 bases from V and 9 bases from J, with 11 bases between. The germline gives CDR1 DFQATT, CDR2 SNEGSKA (reference sequence). This chain's CDR3 is CSAYRGGEQFF. In nucleotides, the CDR3 is TGCAGTGCTTACCGGGGCGGTGAGCAGTTCTTC.

This clone showed up just once. V usage is TRBV18 and J usage is TRBJ1-5, with TRBD1 as a possible D gene (5 bases). Trimming removed 3 bases from V and 6 bases from J, with 9 bases in between. In germline, CDR1 is KGHSH, CDR2 LQKENI. The CDR3 totals 13 residues. The CDR3 DNA reads TGTGCCAGCTCACCCCTTGACAGTCAGCCCCAGCATTTT. Protein: CASSPLDSQPQHF.

The V call is TRBV29-1, the J call TRBJ2-5; possibly TRBD1 for D (5 bases). Germline V lookup: CDR1 SQVTM, CDR2 ANQGSEA. CDR3 length: 12 residues. V gave up 5 bases and J gave up 3 bases, with 10 bases separating them. The CDR3 DNA reads TGCAGCGTTAAATCGACAGAAGAGACCCAGTACTTC. Residues: CSVKSTEETQYF.

The gene calls are TRBV15 and TRBJ2-1; D perhaps matches TRBD2 (6 bases). In germline, CDR1 is LNHNV, CDR2 YYDKDF (reference sequence). Deletions cut 7 bases from V and 9 bases from J, with 16 bases between. The CDR3 has 13 residues. The CDR3 region is CATNGGYQAEQFF. As DNA, the CDR3 is TGTGCCACCAATGGGGGGTATCAGGCTGAGCAGTTCTTC. The full variable domain, completed using reference TRBV15 and TRBJ2-1, is DAMVIQNPRYQVTQFGKPVTLSCSQTLNHNVMYWYQQKSSQAPKLLFHYYDKDFNNEADTPDNFQSRRPNTSFCFLDIRSPGLGDTAMYLCATNGGYQAEQFFGPGTRLTVL.

The chain uses TRBV28 and TRBJ2-1; D gene unclear. Trimming cost V 4 bases and J 9 bases, with 10 bases left between them. The CDR3 covers 12 residues. Germline CDR1 reads MDHEN; CDR2 reads SYDVKM. The CDR3, as DNA: TGTGCCAGCAGTTCCTCGGTCAGTGAGCAGTTCTTC. It is translated as CASSSSVSEQFF.

The chain links TRBV12-5 to TRBJ1-1; TRBD1 agrees at 11 bases. Trimming removed 5 bases from V and 0 bases from J; junction bases left unmatched: 5. Germline V gene sequence: CDR1 LGHNT, CDR2 FRNRAP. This CDR3 region has 16 residues. The CDR3 nucleotides are TGTGCTAGTGGTCACGGACAGGGGGCTATGAACACTGAAGCTTTCTTT. Protein sequence: CASGHGQGAMNTEAFF.

CDR3 loop: CASSLGLNTEAFF. CDR3 DNA: TGTGCCAGCAGTTTAGGATTGAACACTGAAGCTTTCTTT. The rearrangement joins TRBV27 to TRBJ1-1; no definite D call. The CDR3 loop spans 13 amino acids. CDR1 is MNHEY, CDR2 SMNVEV, per germline (reference sequence). V lost 2 bases, J lost 0 bases, and 4 bases lay in between.

The chain joins TRBV7-9 to TRBJ2-6; D is unresolved. Germline CDR1 SEHNR, CDR2 FQNEAQ (reference sequence). The CDR3 sequence is 13 residues long. V dropped 0 bases and J dropped 4 bases, with 1 base sitting between them. CDR3 protein: CASSLAGANVLTF. In DNA form, the CDR3 reads TGTGCCAGCAGCTTAGCAGGGGCCAACGTCCTGACTTTC.

The genes are TRBV25-1 and TRBJ1-2; D is perhaps TRBD1 (6 bases). This CDR3 has 16 amino acids. Trimming took 7 bases from V and 4 from J, leaving 22 bases between them. CDR1 is MGHDK and CDR2 is SYGVNS in the germline V gene. The CDR3 sequence is CASKEDRGPSSYGYTF. CDR3 nucleotide sequence: TGTGCCAGCAAGGAGGACAGAGGCCCCTCTAGCTATGGCTACACCTTC.

The J gene is TRBJ2-7, the V gene TRBV19; D gene ambiguous. The germline V gene encodes CDR1 LNHDA and CDR2 SQIVND (reference sequence). The CDR3 loop spans 14 amino acids. The V gene lost 5 bases and the J gene lost 0 bases, with 11 bases spanning the gap. The CDR3: CASSAVTDSYEQYF. CDR3 nucleotides: TGTGCCAGTAGTGCCGTGACTGACTCCTACGAGCAGTACTTC.

The chain links TRBV6-6 to TRBJ1-2; 8 bases agree with TRBD1. This CDR3 contains 15 residues. Germline loops: CDR1 MNHNY, CDR2 SVGAGI (reference sequence). Trimming cost V 0 bases and J 2 bases; bases outside gene matches: 2. The DNA for the CDR3 is TGTGCCAGCAGTTACTCGACAGGGGTGAACTATGGCTACACCTTC. Residues: CASSYSTGVNYGYTF.

The chain recombines TRBV18 with TRBJ2-1; TRBD1 matches at 7 bases. CDR1 and CDR2 from the germline V gene are KGHSH and LQKENI. The CDR3 is 15 residues long. V lost 2 bases to trimming and J lost 7 bases; unmatched junction nucleotides: 8. The CDR3 is CASSPTGARTNEQFF. DNA of the CDR3: TGTGCCAGCTCACCAACAGGGGCGAGGACGAATGAGCAGTTCTTC.

The V and J genes are TRBV11-3 and TRBJ2-3; 9 positions agree with TRBD1. In germline, CDR1 is SGHNT, CDR2 YENEEA. With 5 bases clipped from V and 3 bases from J, the junction kept 3 bases outside the gene matches. This CDR3 has 14 residues. The CDR3: CASSEDRGTDTQYF. The CDR3 DNA reads TGTGCCAGCAGCGAGGACAGGGGAACAGATACGCAGTATTTT. Complete variable domain (other parts from reference TRBV11-3 and TRBJ2-3): EAGVVQSPRYKIIEKKQPVAFWCNPISGHNTLYWYLQNLGQGPELLIRYENEEAVDDSQLPKDRFSAERLKGVDSTLKIQPAELGDSAVYLCASSEDRGTDTQYFGPGTRLTVL.

This clone appeared once. The chain links TRBV18 to TRBJ2-7; perhaps D is TRBD1 or TRBD2 (5 bases each). The CDR3 consists of 14 residues. CDR1 is KGHSH and CDR2 is LQKENI in the germline V gene. V was clipped by 5 bases and J by 4 bases, with 15 bases between them. CDR3 nucleotide sequence: TGTGCCAGCTCAGGGACGGGACGGGTTTACGAGCAGTACTTC. It yields the protein CASSGTGRVYEQYF.

This chain uses TRBV9 with TRBJ2-2, with TRBD1 matching 7 bases. Trimming cost V 6 bases and J 0 bases; bases outside gene matches: 5. CDR3 length equals 15 residues. Germline lookup yields CDR1 SGDLS and CDR2 YYNGEE. CDR3: CASTQQGTNTGELFF. The CDR3 DNA reads TGTGCCAGCACCCAACAGGGGACGAACACCGGGGAGCTGTTTTTT.

Only a few counts were recorded for this clone. The chain is built from TRBV18 and TRBJ2-3; 7 nucleotides line up with TRBD2. CDR3 length equals 16 residues. The germline V gene has CDR1 KGHSH and CDR2 LQKENI. Trimming removed 3 bases from V and 6 bases from J; junction bases left unmatched: 12. The CDR3 is CASSPPLARPEDTQYF. For the CDR3, the DNA is TGTGCCAGCTCACCGCCACTAGCGAGACCTGAGGATACGCAGTATTTT.

The chain carries TRBV11-2 and TRBJ2-7, with no clear D. Trimming took off 4 bases at V and 2 bases at J, with 3 bases between the two ends. CDR1 SGHAT and CDR2 FQNNGV come from the germline V gene. CDR3 size: 11 residues. The CDR3 region has the DNA TGTGCCAGCAGCTCGACCTACGAGCAGTACTTC. Translation gives CASSSTYEQYF.

The chain recombines TRBV18 with TRBJ2-1; 7 bases match TRBD1. This CDR3 contains 15 residues. Germline CDR1 reads KGHSH; CDR2 reads LQKENI. Trimming at V came to 6 bases and at J to 3 bases, leaving 8 bases not matched to a gene. This CDR3 is CASSRPGQNYNEQFF. The CDR3 DNA reads as TGTGCCAGCTCCCGACCGGGACAGAACTACAATGAGCAGTTCTTC.

This rearrangement joins TRBV27 to TRBJ1-1, with a tentative D call TRBD1 (5 bases). Per germline, CDR1 MNHEY and CDR2 SMNVEV (reference sequence). The CDR3 has 13 amino acids. The V end lost 2 bases, the J end lost 5 bases, and 9 bases lay between the germline ends. CDR3 DNA: TGTGCCAGCAGTTTAGGGGGGTGGACTGAAGCTTTCTTT. Protein sequence: CASSLGGWTEAFF.

The chain recombines TRBV4-1 with TRBJ2-3; D call uncertain. The CDR3 is 13 residues long. Deletions cut 1 base from V and 11 bases from J, with 13 bases between. Germline CDR1 reads MGHRA; CDR2 reads YSYEKL. The CDR3 protein is CASSQGENLQQYF. The CDR3, as DNA: TGCGCCAGCAGCCAAGGGGAAAATCTCCAGCAGTATTTT.

This sequence joins TRBV4-1 and TRBJ1-2; D possibly corresponds to TRBD1 (6 bases). Germline V gene sequence: CDR1 MGHRA, CDR2 YSYEKL. CDR3 length: 16 residues. V was clipped by 3 bases and J by 2 bases, with 16 bases between them. The CDR3 region has the DNA TGCGCCAGCAGCCAGCACGGGGGCGTTGGCAACTATGGCTACACCTTC. This sequence encodes CASSQHGGVGNYGYTF.

The gene calls are TRBV2 and TRBJ1-5; 7 positions agree with TRBD1. The CDR3 spans 15 residues. V dropped 4 bases and J dropped 1; count of bases not matched to a gene: 4. Germline V gene sequence: CDR1 SNHLY, CDR2 FYNNEI. The DNA of the CDR3 is TGTGCCAGCAGTGGTGAGGGGGCAAGCAATCAGCCCCAGCATTTT. This translates into CASSGEGASNQPQHF.

This chain connects TRBV15 to TRBJ2-3; no clear D. Germline V gene sequence: CDR1 LNHNV, CDR2 YYDKDF (reference sequence). CDR3 length equals 13 residues. Trimming removed 1 base at V and 5 bases at J, with 7 bases between. As DNA, the CDR3 is TGTGCCACCAGCAGAGGTTATCTAGATACGCAGTATTTT. This encodes CATSRGYLDTQYF.

This chain's CDR3 is CAWSAQAYGYGYTF. The CDR3 DNA sequence: TGTGCCTGGTCTGCACAGGCATACGGCTATGGCTACACCTTC. The chain couples TRBV30 to TRBJ1-2; tentative D call: TRBD1 (5 bases). V lost 5 bases and J 4 bases, leaving 17 bases between the germline ends. Germline V gene data show CDR1 as GTSNPN and CDR2 as SVGIG (reference sequence). The CDR3 contains 14 residues.